The 25 T cell receptor beta chains below all came from one sample that was sequenced in a study of shared clonotypes between healthy human individuals. Method: immunoSEQ multiplex PCR; TCRdb's copy keeps in-frame clones and lacks some. The table records millions of clones, 93% of them present only once. What was sequenced was naive CD4+ T cells from PBMCs. Subset given: CD45RA+ positively selected. Receptors were obtained from a young man in good health. Some clones in this sample may be carry-over from other donors' samples.

This clone is a singleton in its sample. The V gene is TRBV5-4, the J gene TRBJ2-5; 9 nucleotides line up with TRBD2. This CDR3 is 18 amino acids long. Germline V gives CDR1 SGHNT, CDR2 YYREEE (reference sequence). Germline trimming cut 3 bases from V and 5 bases from J; bases unmatched to any gene: 17. The CDR3 is CASSWPRGSGSKWETQYF. CDR3 nucleotide sequence: TGTGCCAGCAGCTGGCCTCGGGGTAGCGGGAGTAAATGGGAGACCCAGTACTTC.

The gene calls are TRBV27 and TRBJ2-1, with 9 bases fitting TRBD1. Trimming cost V 8 bases and J 6 bases; bases outside gene matches: 5. The CDR3 loop spans 13 amino acids. Germline V gives CDR1 MNHEY, CDR2 SMNVEV (reference sequence). For the CDR3, the DNA is TGTGCCAGCCAAGGACAGGGGTTCAATGAGCAGTTCTTC. Protein product: CASQGQGFNEQFF.

The genes are TRBV28 and TRBJ2-7; D is uncertain. The CDR3 consists of 15 residues. V was trimmed by 2 bases and J by 0 bases, leaving 11 bases between them. CDR1 and CDR2 (germline): MDHEN, SYDVKM. The CDR3 DNA is TGTGCCAGCAGTTTAAGTTGGGCATACTCCTACGAGCAGTACTTC. Translation gives CASSLSWAYSYEQYF.

CDR3: CASTSLGRNEQFF. As DNA, the CDR3 is TGTGCCAGCACCTCTCTGGGACGTAATGAGCAGTTCTTC. This chain connects TRBV2 to TRBJ2-1, with D possibly called TRBD1 or TRBD2 (5 bases each). Deletions cut 7 bases from V and 7 bases from J, with 14 bases between. The CDR3 extends over 13 amino acids. Germline CDR1 reads SNHLY; CDR2 reads FYNNEI.

This sequence joins TRBV25-1 and TRBJ2-1; 7 positions agree with TRBD2. Trimming at V came to 6 bases and at J to 10 bases, leaving 18 bases not matched to a gene. CDR1 and CDR2 (germline): MGHDK, SYGVNS. The CDR3 is made up of 16 amino acids. In nucleotides, the CDR3 is TGTGCCAGCAGCGACGGTGGGACTACCCTCATGCGGGAGCAGTTCTTC. Protein: CASSDGGTTLMREQFF. Full variable domain (rest looked up from reference TRBV25-1 and TRBJ2-1): EADIYQTPRYLVIGTGKKITLECSQTMGHDKMYWYQQDPGMELHLIHYSYGVNSTEKGDLSSESTVSRIRTEHFPLTLESARPSHTSQYLCASSDGGTTLMREQFFGPGTRLTVL.

The chain is built from TRBV5-1 and TRBJ2-2, with D uncertain. Germline CDR1 SGHRS, CDR2 YFSETQ. The V and J ends lost 1 base and 0 bases respectively, with 7 bases between them. The CDR3 consists of 15 residues. The CDR3 region is CASSLTVANTGELFF. CDR3 nucleotide sequence: TGCGCCAGCAGCTTGACAGTCGCGAACACCGGGGAGCTGTTTTTT.

The V and J genes are TRBV28 and TRBJ2-5, with 9 bases that match TRBD1. V shed 10 bases, J shed 1 base, and the junction held 10 bases outside the gene matches. The V gene's germline CDR1 is MDHEN and CDR2 SYDVKM. The CDR3 covers 15 residues. Here the CDR3 reads CAIPPGQGGQETQYF. The CDR3 coding sequence is TGTGCCATCCCTCCGGGACAGGGTGGCCAAGAGACCCAGTACTTC.

Comment on this clone: This specimen includes other DNA sequences encoding the same CDR3. This chain uses TRBV11-2 with TRBJ2-7; TRBD2 is a possible D gene (6 bases). The V end was cut by 1 base, the J end by 3 bases, with 7 bases between. The length of the CDR3 is 13 residues. CDR1 is SGHAT, CDR2 FQNNGV, per germline. CDR3 amino acids: CASSLGGVYEQYF. CDR3 DNA sequence: TGTGCCAGCAGCTTAGGGGGGGTCTACGAGCAGTACTTC.

CDR3 sequence: CASSLGRASGYNEQFF. In DNA, the CDR3 is TGTGCCAGCAGCTTAGGACGGGCTAGCGGCTACAATGAGCAGTTCTTC. V is TRBV11-2 and J is TRBJ2-1, with TRBD2 matching 7 bases. The CDR3 totals 16 residues. Germline CDR1 is SGHAT and CDR2 is FQNNGV. V shed 1 base and J 3 bases; nucleotides not matched to a gene: 6.

V usage is TRBV27 and J usage is TRBJ1-4; D remains ambiguous. The V end lost 6 bases, the J end lost 14 bases, and 19 bases lay between the germline ends. The CDR3 sequence is 13 residues long. Looked up from germline, CDR1 is MNHEY and CDR2 is SMNVEV (reference sequence). In DNA form, the CDR3 reads TGTGCCAGCAGCGAGCAGGTGAAGGGAATCCTGTTTTTT. Protein: CASSEQVKGILFF.

This clone has a single count. The V gene is TRBV6-1, the J gene TRBJ2-7; no definite D call. This CDR3 has 12 amino acids. V lost 2 bases and J lost 4, with 6 bases in between. Germline CDR1 is MNHNS and CDR2 is SASEGT. The CDR3 coding sequence is TGTGCCAGCAGTGAACCTAGATACGAGCAGTACTTC. It translates to CASSEPRYEQYF.

The chain is built from TRBV7-6 and TRBJ2-3, with TRBD2 identical over 9 bases. CDR1 is SGHVS and CDR2 is FNYEAQ in the germline V gene. The V and J ends lost 1 base and 4 bases, in that order; junction bases with no gene match: 0. The CDR3 covers 14 residues. The CDR3 DNA follows: TGTGCCAGCAGCTTAGTAGCGGGGGCAGATACGCAGTATTTT. Its translation: CASSLVAGADTQYF.

This clone was detected once. This sequence joins TRBV29-1 and TRBJ1-2; weak D call: TRBD1 (6 bases). Per germline, CDR1 SQVTM and CDR2 ANQGSEA. This CDR3 spans 13 amino acids. V was pared by 3 bases and J by 4 bases, with 12 bases between. The CDR3 spells CSVEGPGAYGYTF. The CDR3 DNA reads TGCAGCGTTGAGGGTCCAGGGGCCTATGGCTACACCTTC.

The V and J genes are TRBV5-4 and TRBJ2-7, with 12 positions matching TRBD1. V lost 4 bases, J lost 2 bases, and 4 bases stayed unmatched. The CDR3 is 15 residues long. From germline, CDR1 is SGHNT and CDR2 YYREEE (reference sequence). The CDR3 is CASSTRDRGPYEQYF. DNA of the CDR3: TGTGCCAGCAGCACCCGGGACAGGGGGCCCTACGAGCAGTACTTC.

The chain combines TRBV5-4 with TRBJ2-6; possible D gene TRBD1, 6 bases. The CDR3 runs to 20 residues. Looked up from germline, CDR1 is SGHNT and CDR2 is YYREEE (reference sequence). V lost 0 bases and J 0 bases, leaving 19 bases between the germline ends. Here the CDR3 DNA reads TGTGCCAGCAGCTTGGGGGGGAGAATAGACAGGCTCTCTGGGGCCAACGTCCTGACTTTC. Residues: CASSLGGRIDRLSGANVLTF.

The chain uses TRBV28 and TRBJ2-7, with D perhaps assigned TRBD1 or TRBD2 (5 bases each). The CDR3 extends over 13 amino acids. Looked up from germline, CDR1 is MDHEN and CDR2 is SYDVKM. The V gene lost 8 bases and the J gene lost 2 bases, with 13 bases spanning the gap. CDR3 nucleotide sequence: TGTGCCAGCTTGGGGGACCCCGCCTACGAGCAGTACTTC. It yields the protein CASLGDPAYEQYF.

This clone was picked up one time. The gene calls are TRBV5-1 and TRBJ2-1, with 12 positions matching TRBD2. The germline gives CDR1 SGHRS, CDR2 YFSETQ. Trimming removed 3 bases from V and 8 bases from J; junction bases left unmatched: 9. The CDR3 is 16 amino acids. The CDR3 nucleotides read TGCGCCAGCAGCTCATCCCTAGCGGGAGGGCCCCATGAGCAGTTCTTC. Its translation is CASSSSLAGGPHEQFF. The variable domain in full, with the rest retrieved from reference TRBV5-1 and TRBJ2-1, is KAGVTQTPRYLIKTRGQQVTLSCSPISGHRSVSWYQQTPGQGLQFLFEYFSETQRNKGNFPGRFSGRQFSNSRSEMNVSTLELGDSALYLCASSSSLAGGPHEQFFGPGTRLTVL.

This chain links TRBV11-3 with TRBJ2-2, with a tentative D call TRBD2 (5 bases). The CDR3 totals 15 residues. V gave up 5 bases and J gave up 1 base, with 11 bases separating them. CDR1 SGHNT and CDR2 YENEEA come from the germline V gene. The CDR3: CASSPPSRNTGELFF. CDR3 sequence (DNA): TGTGCCAGCAGCCCCCCTAGCAGGAACACCGGGGAGCTGTTTTTT.

The rearrangement links TRBV25-1 to TRBJ2-7; weak D call: TRBD1 (5 bases). This CDR3 comprises 16 residues. The V gene lost 3 bases and the J gene lost 5 bases, with 20 bases spanning the gap. Germline values: CDR1 MGHDK, CDR2 SYGVNS. CDR3 sequence: CASSDVHSRGLNEQYF. For the CDR3, the DNA is TGTGCCAGCAGTGACGTGCATTCAAGGGGCTTGAACGAGCAGTACTTC.

The genes are TRBV5-1 and TRBJ1-1, with D possibly matching TRBD1 (5 bases). V gave up 0 bases and J gave up 0 bases, with 18 bases separating them. The CDR3 is made up of 18 amino acids. Germline V lookup: CDR1 SGHRS, CDR2 YFSETQ. CDR3 in amino acids: CASSLEGAGRPMNTEAFF. Written as DNA, the CDR3 is TGCGCCAGCAGCTTGGAAGGGGCCGGCAGGCCGATGAACACTGAAGCTTTCTTT.

The chain links TRBV2 to TRBJ2-7; D uncertain. V was shortened by 1 base and J by 1 base, with 11 bases between the two germline ends. Germline V gene data show CDR1 as SNHLY and CDR2 as FYNNEI. This CDR3 spans 15 amino acids. CDR3 bases: TGTGCCAGCAGTGAAGGAAGGACGGTATCCTACGAGCAGTACTTC. Protein product: CASSEGRTVSYEQYF.

The chain couples TRBV7-9 to TRBJ1-4; a weak D match, TRBD1 (6 bases). The germline V gene encodes CDR1 SEHNR and CDR2 FQNEAQ (reference sequence). V was trimmed by 11 bases and J by 7 bases, leaving 20 bases between them. The CDR3 has 14 residues. In nucleotides, the CDR3 is TGTGCCGTAGAGGACCCGGGGGCAGGTGAAAAACTGTTTTTT. This translates into CAVEDPGAGEKLFF.

The chain couples TRBV28 to TRBJ1-2, with D maybe TRBD1 (6 bases). The CDR3 loop spans 12 amino acids. Germline loops: CDR1 MDHEN, CDR2 SYDVKM. V lost 10 bases, J lost 5 bases, and 14 bases lay in between. The CDR3 DNA is TGTGCCACCGTTCCAGGGGATTATGGCTACACCTTC. Translating gives CATVPGDYGYTF.

This chain connects TRBV4-1 to TRBJ2-2, with D perhaps matching TRBD2 (6 bases). Per germline, CDR1 MGHRA and CDR2 YSYEKL. V was cut by 3 bases and J by 7 bases, with 15 bases left in between. This CDR3 has 15 residues. CDR3 in DNA: TGCGCCAGCAGCCAGACTGGAGGGCGGGGCGGGGAGCTGTTTTTT. Translating it yields CASSQTGGRGGELFF.

Notes on this clone: Other DNA sequences in the sample encode the same CDR3. This chain uses TRBV5-1 with TRBJ1-1; D ambiguous. The CDR3 spans 14 residues. Germline-derived CDR1 and CDR2 are SGHRS and YFSETQ. Trimming pared 4 bases from V and 0 bases from J, leaving 10 bases between. The CDR3 is CASSGGPMNTEAFF. The DNA of the CDR3 is TGCGCCAGCAGCGGAGGTCCAATGAACACTGAAGCTTTCTTT.